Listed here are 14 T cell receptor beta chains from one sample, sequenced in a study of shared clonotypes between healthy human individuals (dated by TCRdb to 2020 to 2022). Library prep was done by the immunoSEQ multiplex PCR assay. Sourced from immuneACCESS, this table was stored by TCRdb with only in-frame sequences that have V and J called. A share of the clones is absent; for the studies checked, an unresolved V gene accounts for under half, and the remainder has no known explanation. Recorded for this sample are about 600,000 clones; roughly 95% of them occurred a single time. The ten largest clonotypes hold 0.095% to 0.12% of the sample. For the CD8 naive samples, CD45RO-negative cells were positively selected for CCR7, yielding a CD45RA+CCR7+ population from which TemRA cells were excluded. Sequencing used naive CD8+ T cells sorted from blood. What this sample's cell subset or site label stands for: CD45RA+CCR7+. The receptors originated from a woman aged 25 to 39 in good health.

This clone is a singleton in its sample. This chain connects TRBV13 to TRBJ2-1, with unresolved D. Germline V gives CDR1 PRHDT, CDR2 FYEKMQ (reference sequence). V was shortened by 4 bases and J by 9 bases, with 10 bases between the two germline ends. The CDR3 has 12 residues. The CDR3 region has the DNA TGTGCCAGCAGCTACCTTGGCAGTGAGCAGTTCTTC. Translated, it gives CASSYLGSEQFF. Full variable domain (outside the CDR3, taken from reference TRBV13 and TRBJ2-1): AAGVIQSPRHLIKEKRETATLKCYPIPRHDTVYWYQQGPGQDPQFLISFYEKMQSDKGSIPDRFSAQQFSDYHSELNMSSLELGDSALYFCASSYLGSEQFFGPGTRLTVL.

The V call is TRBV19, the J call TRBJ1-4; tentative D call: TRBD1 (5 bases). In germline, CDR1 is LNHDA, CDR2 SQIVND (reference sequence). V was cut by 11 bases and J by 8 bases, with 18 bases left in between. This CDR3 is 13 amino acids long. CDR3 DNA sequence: TGTGCCCCCGGTCGACAGAGAGGGGAAAAACTGTTTTTT. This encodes CAPGRQRGEKLFF.

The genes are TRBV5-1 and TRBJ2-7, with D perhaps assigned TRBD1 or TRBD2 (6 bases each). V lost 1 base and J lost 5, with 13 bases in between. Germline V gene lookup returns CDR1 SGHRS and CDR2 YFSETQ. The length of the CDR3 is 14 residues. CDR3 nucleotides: TGCGCCAGCAGCTTGCGGGGGCCCGGGAACGAGCAGTACTTC. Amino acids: CASSLRGPGNEQYF.

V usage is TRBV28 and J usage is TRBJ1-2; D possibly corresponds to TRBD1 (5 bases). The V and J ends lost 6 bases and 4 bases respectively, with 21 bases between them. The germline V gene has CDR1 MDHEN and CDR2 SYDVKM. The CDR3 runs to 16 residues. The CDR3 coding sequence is TGTGCCAGCAGCGACTTTATACCTCCGGGGGGCTATGGCTACACCTTC. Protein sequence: CASSDFIPPGGYGYTF.

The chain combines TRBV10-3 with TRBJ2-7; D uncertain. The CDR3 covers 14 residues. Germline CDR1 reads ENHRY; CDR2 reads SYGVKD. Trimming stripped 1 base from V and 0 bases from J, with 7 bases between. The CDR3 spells CAISELPGSYEQYF. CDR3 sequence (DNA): TGTGCCATCAGTGAGTTGCCGGGCTCCTACGAGCAGTACTTC.

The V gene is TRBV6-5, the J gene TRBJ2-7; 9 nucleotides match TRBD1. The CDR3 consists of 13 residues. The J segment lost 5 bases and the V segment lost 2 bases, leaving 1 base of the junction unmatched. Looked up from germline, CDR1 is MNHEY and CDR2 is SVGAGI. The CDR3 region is CASSYGQGNEQYF. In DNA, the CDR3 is TGTGCCAGCAGTTACGGACAGGGGAACGAGCAGTACTTC.

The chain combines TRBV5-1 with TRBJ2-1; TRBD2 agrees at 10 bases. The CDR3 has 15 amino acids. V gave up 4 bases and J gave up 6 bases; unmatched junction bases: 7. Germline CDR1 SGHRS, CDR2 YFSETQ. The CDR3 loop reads CASSTTGTSVNEQFF. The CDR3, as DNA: TGCGCCAGCAGCACTACCGGGACTAGCGTCAATGAGCAGTTCTTC.

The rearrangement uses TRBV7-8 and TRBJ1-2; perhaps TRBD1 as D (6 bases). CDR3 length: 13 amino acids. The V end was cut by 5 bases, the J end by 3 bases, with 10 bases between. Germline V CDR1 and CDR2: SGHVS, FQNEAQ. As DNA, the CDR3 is TGTGCCAGCAGCCGGCGACAGGACTATGGCTACACCTTC. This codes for CASSRRQDYGYTF.

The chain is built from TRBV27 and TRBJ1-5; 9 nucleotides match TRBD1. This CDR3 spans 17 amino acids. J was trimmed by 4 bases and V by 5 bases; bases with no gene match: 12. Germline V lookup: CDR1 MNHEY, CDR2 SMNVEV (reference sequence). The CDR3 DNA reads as TGTGCCAGCAGTCCCGACTTCGACAGGGGGGTAAATCAGCCCCAGCATTTT. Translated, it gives CASSPDFDRGVNQPQHF.

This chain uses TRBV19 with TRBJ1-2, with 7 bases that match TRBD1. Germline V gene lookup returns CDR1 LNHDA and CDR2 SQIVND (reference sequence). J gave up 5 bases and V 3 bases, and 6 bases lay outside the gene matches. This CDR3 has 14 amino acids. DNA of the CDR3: TGTGCCAGTAGTATTGGACAGGTGGAATATGGCTACACCTTC. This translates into CASSIGQVEYGYTF. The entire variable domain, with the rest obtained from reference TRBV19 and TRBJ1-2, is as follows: DGGITQSPKYLFRKEGQNVTLSCEQNLNHDAMYWYRQDPGQGLRLIYYSQIVNDFQKGDIAEGYSVSREKKESFPLTVTSAQKNPTAFYLCASSIGQVEYGYTFGSGTRLTVV.

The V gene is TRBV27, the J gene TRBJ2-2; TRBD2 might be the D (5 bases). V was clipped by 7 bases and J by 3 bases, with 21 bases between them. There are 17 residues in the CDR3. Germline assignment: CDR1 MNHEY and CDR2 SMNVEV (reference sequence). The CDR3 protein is CASTPSVGEIHTGELFF. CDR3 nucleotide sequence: TGTGCCAGCACCCCTTCGGTCGGGGAAATTCACACCGGGGAGCTGTTTTTT.

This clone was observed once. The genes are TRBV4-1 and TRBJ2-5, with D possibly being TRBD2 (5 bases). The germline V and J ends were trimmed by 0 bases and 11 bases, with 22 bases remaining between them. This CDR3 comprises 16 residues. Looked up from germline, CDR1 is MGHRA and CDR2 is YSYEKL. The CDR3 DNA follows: TGCGCCAGCAGCCAAGACCTAGCCGTATACCCAGGAGAGCAGTACTTC. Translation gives CASSQDLAVYPGEQYF.

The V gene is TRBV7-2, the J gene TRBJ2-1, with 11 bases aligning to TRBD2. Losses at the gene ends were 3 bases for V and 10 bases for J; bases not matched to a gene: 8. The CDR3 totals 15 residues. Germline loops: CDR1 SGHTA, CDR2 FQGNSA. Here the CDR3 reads CASSFGTSGLIEQFF. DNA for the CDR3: TGTGCCAGCAGCTTCGGGACTAGCGGATTAATCGAGCAGTTCTTC.

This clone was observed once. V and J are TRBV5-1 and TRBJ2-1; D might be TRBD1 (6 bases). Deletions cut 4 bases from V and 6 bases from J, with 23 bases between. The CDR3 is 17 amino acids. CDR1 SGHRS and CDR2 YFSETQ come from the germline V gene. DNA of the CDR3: TGCGCCAGCAGCATAGTAAAACAGGGTAGAAGTAGCAATGAGCAGTTCTTC. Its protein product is CASSIVKQGRSSNEQFF.